This T cell receptor (beta chain) is from a study of blood T cell repertoires in COVID-19. Turning to the study itself: The United States, Italy and Spain provided the acute and convalescent COVID-19 samples.

The CDR3 has 17 residues. Unmatched junction bases numbered 10, after V lost 4 bases and J lost 2 bases. Germline CDR1 reads MDHEN; CDR2 reads SYDVKM. The method was immunoSEQ multiplex PCR; TCRdb's version includes in-frame clones alone and lacks a portion of them. The data contain around 200,000 clones, 80% to 90% of them singletons. This receptor was obtained from a man between 50 and 59 years old with active or convalescent COVID-19. The genes are TRBV28 and TRBJ2-1; TRBD1 matches 8 bases. Input material: peripheral blood. The CDR3 is CASSSPARTGPYNEQFF. The CDR3 DNA is TGTGCCAGCAGTTCTCCCGCCAGGACAGGGCCCTACAATGAGCAGTTCTTC.